A selection of T cell receptor beta chains follows, all from one sample in a study of blood T cell repertoires in COVID-19. Clones were read by immunoSEQ multiplex PCR, and TCRdb kept only the in-frame ones, dropping some. The sample includes about 320,000 clones, 80% to 90% of them seen just once. The sequencing sample was made of peripheral blood. These receptors originate from a man in his late teens or twenties who had recovered from COVID-19. Both conserved end residues are part of each CDR3. The order of the fields is V gene, clone size, J gene, D gene, CDR3 DNA, CDR3 protein. The D gene is left open where the match is weak. Only part of the rows carry a size: once, few, many, or a class if the clone is expanded.

v_gene: TRBV19
abundance: .
j_gene: TRBJ1-5
d_gene: TRBD1
CDR3nt: TGTGCCAGTGCCACCCAAGGGGGCTTTGGCCAGCCCCAGCATTTT
CDR3aa: CASATQGGFGQPQHF

v_gene: TRBV7-2
abundance: .
j_gene: TRBJ2-7
d_gene: .
CDR3nt: TGTGCCAGCAGCTTAGCGGCGGGTCTGGCCTCCTACGAGCAGTACTTC
CDR3aa: CASSLAAGLASYEQYF

v_gene: TRBV7-2
abundance: .
j_gene: TRBJ2-7
d_gene: .
CDR3nt: TGTGCCAGCAGCTTCTCGGGCGAGCAGTACTTC
CDR3aa: CASSFSGEQYF

v_gene: TRBV5-4
abundance: .
j_gene: TRBJ2-1
d_gene: .
CDR3nt: TGTGCCAGCAGTGCGGCGGGGACCTACAATGAGCAGTTCTTC
CDR3aa: CASSAAGTYNEQFF

v_gene: TRBV6-2/TRBV6-3
abundance: .
j_gene: TRBJ2-5
d_gene: TRBD2
CDR3nt: TGTGCCAGCAGTTACGGGCTAGCGGGGGGAGAGACCCAGTACTTC
CDR3aa: CASSYGLAGGETQYF

v_gene: TRBV18
abundance: .
j_gene: TRBJ1-5
d_gene: TRBD1
CDR3nt: TGTGCCAGCTCAAACAGGGGGGGGAGCAATCAGCCCCAGCATTTT
CDR3aa: CASSNRGGSNQPQHF

v_gene: TRBV3-1/TRBV3-2
abundance: .
j_gene: TRBJ2-1
d_gene: TRBD2
CDR3nt: TGTGCCAGCAGCCAAGGTCCCCAGCGGGACGGCTATGAGCAGTTCTTC
CDR3aa: CASSQGPQRDGYEQFF

v_gene: TRBV6-1
abundance: .
j_gene: TRBJ2-1
d_gene: .
CDR3nt: TGTGCCAGCAGTGAGCGGGACTTGATGAATGAGCAGTTCTTC
CDR3aa: CASSERDLMNEQFF

v_gene: TRBV2
abundance: once
j_gene: TRBJ2-3
d_gene: TRBD2
CDR3nt: TGTGCCAGCAGAGCGGGACCGGGCCTTAGCACAGATACGCAGTATTTT
CDR3aa: CASRAGPGLSTDTQYF

v_gene: TRBV15
abundance: .
j_gene: TRBJ1-5
d_gene: TRBD1
CDR3nt: TGTGCCACCAGCGTGCAGCGACAGGGCTTTAACCCCCAGCATTTT
CDR3aa: CATSVQRQGFNPQHF

v_gene: TRBV18
abundance: .
j_gene: TRBJ1-2
d_gene: TRBD1
CDR3nt: TGTGCCAGCTCACCCAGCGATCAACAGGGGGCGGGCGGCTACACCTTC
CDR3aa: CASSPSDQQGAGGYTF

v_gene: TRBV15
abundance: .
j_gene: TRBJ2-5
d_gene: .
CDR3nt: TGTGCCACGCAGCGCGACCGTTTGGAAGAGACCCAGTACTTC
CDR3aa: CATQRDRLEETQYF

v_gene: TRBV7-2
abundance: once
j_gene: TRBJ1-2
d_gene: .
CDR3nt: TGTGCCAGCAGCAATCGACATGGTCTAACTAACTATGGCTACACCTTC
CDR3aa: CASSNRHGLTNYGYTF

v_gene: TRBV29-1
abundance: .
j_gene: TRBJ1-2
d_gene: .
CDR3nt: TGCAGCGTTGAAAAAGGAGAGGGCGTCGGCTACACCTTC
CDR3aa: CSVEKGEGVGYTF

v_gene: TRBV9
abundance: .
j_gene: TRBJ2-2
d_gene: TRBD2
CDR3nt: TGTGCCAGCCATGCGGGGGGGCCAAACACCGGGGAGCTGTTTTTT
CDR3aa: CASHAGGPNTGELFF

v_gene: TRBV11-2
abundance: .
j_gene: TRBJ2-7
d_gene: TRBD2
CDR3nt: TGTGCCAGCAGCTTAGACGCGGGGGTCTCCTACGAGCAGTACTTC
CDR3aa: CASSLDAGVSYEQYF

v_gene: TRBV4-3
abundance: .
j_gene: TRBJ1-1
d_gene: .
CDR3nt: TGCGCCAGCAGCCAAGTTGGGCAGGGCACCACTGAAGCTTTCTTT
CDR3aa: CASSQVGQGTTEAFF

v_gene: TRBV7-2
abundance: .
j_gene: TRBJ1-3
d_gene: TRBD1
CDR3nt: TGTGCCAGCAGCCCCGGGACAGCACCCAGCACCATATATTTT
CDR3aa: CASSPGTAPSTIYF

v_gene: TRBV5-1
abundance: once
j_gene: TRBJ2-7
d_gene: TRBD1
CDR3nt: TGCGCCAGCAGCTTGGGGACAGGGATTTTCTACGAGCAGTACTTC
CDR3aa: CASSLGTGIFYEQYF

v_gene: TRBV25-1
abundance: .
j_gene: TRBJ2-7
d_gene: TRBD1
CDR3nt: TGTGCCAGCACAGACAGGGGGGCAATATCTGAGCAGTACTTC
CDR3aa: CASTDRGAISEQYF

v_gene: TRBV6-2/TRBV6-3
abundance: .
j_gene: TRBJ1-6
d_gene: .
CDR3nt: TGTGCCAGCAGTTACGAGGAACTAGTATATTCACCCCTCCACTTT
CDR3aa: CASSYEELVYSPLHF

v_gene: TRBV7-9
abundance: .
j_gene: TRBJ2-3
d_gene: .
CDR3nt: TGTGCCAGCACCCCGTCGGCAGATACGCAGTATTTT
CDR3aa: CASTPSADTQYF

v_gene: TRBV9
abundance: .
j_gene: TRBJ2-7
d_gene: .
CDR3nt: TGTGCCAGCAGCGTAGGTGGGCAGGGGATCAACGAGCAGTACTTC
CDR3aa: CASSVGGQGINEQYF

v_gene: TRBV7-9
abundance: .
j_gene: TRBJ2-7
d_gene: .
CDR3nt: TGTGCCAGCAGCTTAGGTGTCAGCTACGAGCAGTACTTC
CDR3aa: CASSLGVSYEQYF

v_gene: TRBV29-1
abundance: .
j_gene: TRBJ2-1
d_gene: TRBD1
CDR3nt: TGCAGCGTTGAGGGGGACAGGGCAAGCGACAATGAGCAGTTCTTC
CDR3aa: CSVEGDRASDNEQFF

v_gene: TRBV6-5
abundance: .
j_gene: TRBJ1-2
d_gene: .
CDR3nt: TGTGCCAGCAGTTACAACGCAGGGTGGATGGGCTACACCTTC
CDR3aa: CASSYNAGWMGYTF

v_gene: TRBV5-4
abundance: .
j_gene: TRBJ1-4
d_gene: TRBD1
CDR3nt: TGTGCCAGCAGCTTGGGGGGACAGGGTTTTAATGAAAAACTGTTTTTT
CDR3aa: CASSLGGQGFNEKLFF

v_gene: TRBV6-5
abundance: .
j_gene: TRBJ1-2
d_gene: .
CDR3nt: TGTGCCAGCAGCCAACCGGGGGGCTACACCTTC
CDR3aa: CASSQPGGYTF

v_gene: TRBV11-2
abundance: few
j_gene: TRBJ1-1
d_gene: .
CDR3nt: TGTGCCAGCACCGGACAGATGAACACTGAAGCTTTCTTT
CDR3aa: CASTGQMNTEAFF

v_gene: TRBV4-3
abundance: .
j_gene: TRBJ2-3
d_gene: .
CDR3nt: TGCGCCAGCAGCCCGTCTTCGACAGATACGCAGTATTTT
CDR3aa: CASSPSSTDTQYF

v_gene: TRBV9
abundance: once
j_gene: TRBJ1-2
d_gene: TRBD1
CDR3nt: TGTGCCAGCAGCGGACAGGGTGTGGGATTTCGCGGCTACACCTTC
CDR3aa: CASSGQGVGFRGYTF

v_gene: TRBV2
abundance: .
j_gene: TRBJ1-1
d_gene: TRBD1
CDR3nt: TGTGCCAGCAGAGGGACAGGGAGGTTTGAAGCTTTCTTT
CDR3aa: CASRGTGRFEAFF

v_gene: TRBV7-6
abundance: .
j_gene: TRBJ2-1
d_gene: .
CDR3nt: TGTGCCAGCATCCTCGGAGCGGAACGCTCCTACAATGAGCAGTTCTTC
CDR3aa: CASILGAERSYNEQFF

v_gene: TRBV7-2
abundance: .
j_gene: TRBJ1-2
d_gene: .
CDR3nt: TGTGCCAGCAGCTTAAGCCCCCCGGTAGTACAGGACTATGGCTACACCTTC
CDR3aa: CASSLSPPVVQDYGYTF

v_gene: TRBV7-2
abundance: .
j_gene: TRBJ2-3
d_gene: TRBD2
CDR3nt: TGTGCCAGCAGGAGGCTAGCGGGGGCCCCACCCACAGATACGCAGTATTTT
CDR3aa: CASRRLAGAPPTDTQYF

v_gene: TRBV25-1
abundance: .
j_gene: TRBJ1-2
d_gene: TRBD1
CDR3nt: TGTGCCAGCAGTGAAGGGGACAGGCTTAGCTATGGCTACACCTTC
CDR3aa: CASSEGDRLSYGYTF

v_gene: TRBV3-1/TRBV3-2
abundance: .
j_gene: TRBJ1-5
d_gene: TRBD1
CDR3nt: TGTGCCAGCAGCAAGACAGGGGGCCCCCAGCCCCAGCATTTT
CDR3aa: CASSKTGGPQPQHF

v_gene: TRBV9
abundance: .
j_gene: TRBJ2-1
d_gene: TRBD2
CDR3nt: TGTGCCAGCAGCGTAGGACCCGGGGGACTAGCCAATGAGCAGTTCTTC
CDR3aa: CASSVGPGGLANEQFF

v_gene: TRBV3-1/TRBV3-2
abundance: .
j_gene: TRBJ2-7
d_gene: TRBD1
CDR3nt: TGTGCCAGCAGCCAAGTAGGGCTAAGGGACAGGGTCTACGAGCAGTACTTC
CDR3aa: CASSQVGLRDRVYEQYF

v_gene: TRBV7-3
abundance: once
j_gene: TRBJ2-1
d_gene: .
CDR3nt: TGTGCCAGCAGCAGCTCCCCCCCCGTGAGTAACTCCTACAATGAGCAGTTCTTC
CDR3aa: CASSSSPPVSNSYNEQFF

v_gene: TRBV5-1
abundance: .
j_gene: TRBJ2-6
d_gene: .
CDR3nt: TGCGCCAGTCTAGCTGGGCCCAGCTCTGGGGCCAACGTCCTGACTTTC
CDR3aa: CASLAGPSSGANVLTF

v_gene: TRBV5-1
abundance: .
j_gene: TRBJ2-2
d_gene: .
CDR3nt: TGCGCCAGCAGCTTCCGTTCTGGGCCCGCGAACACCGGGGAGCTGTTTTTT
CDR3aa: CASSFRSGPANTGELFF

v_gene: TRBV11-2
abundance: .
j_gene: TRBJ2-2
d_gene: .
CDR3nt: TGTGCCAGCAGCTTTCCCCAGGACACCGGGGAGCTGTTTTTT
CDR3aa: CASSFPQDTGELFF

v_gene: TRBV3-1/TRBV3-2
abundance: .
j_gene: TRBJ2-5
d_gene: TRBD2
CDR3nt: TGTGCCAGCAGCCCCCCCGGGAGGGCGGGGGAGACCCAGTACTTC
CDR3aa: CASSPPGRAGETQYF